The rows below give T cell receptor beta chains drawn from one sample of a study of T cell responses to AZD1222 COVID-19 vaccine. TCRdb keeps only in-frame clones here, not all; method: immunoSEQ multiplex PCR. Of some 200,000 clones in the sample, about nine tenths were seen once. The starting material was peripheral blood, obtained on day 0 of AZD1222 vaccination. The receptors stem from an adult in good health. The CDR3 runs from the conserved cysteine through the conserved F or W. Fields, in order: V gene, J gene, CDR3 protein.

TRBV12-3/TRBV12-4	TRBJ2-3	CASSQRGTDTQYF
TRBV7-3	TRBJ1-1	CASSSSRNTEAFF
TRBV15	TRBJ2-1	CATRRDRGGYNEQFF
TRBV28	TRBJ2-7	CASSFNPGQAASYEQYF
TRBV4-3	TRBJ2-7	CASSQEAQTGGTLFRQYF
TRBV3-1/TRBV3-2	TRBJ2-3	CASSPRDRGGDTQYF
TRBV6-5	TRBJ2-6	CASGIEKAGANVLTF
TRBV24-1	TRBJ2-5	CATSGKGTGGSPGETQYF
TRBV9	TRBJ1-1	CASSVGGTDEAFF
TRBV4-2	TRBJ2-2	CASSGVASGRGTGELFF
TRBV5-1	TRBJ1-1	CASSLSHTEAFF
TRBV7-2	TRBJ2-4	CASSLVGLAGGPGDIQYF
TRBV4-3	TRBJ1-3	CASSQDGLKDTIYF
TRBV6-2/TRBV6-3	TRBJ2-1	CASSDTGTAYNEQFF
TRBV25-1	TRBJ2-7	CASTSSVTYEQYF
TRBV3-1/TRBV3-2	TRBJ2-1	CASREERGSSYNEQFF
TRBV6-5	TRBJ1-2	CASSYVGDYGYTF
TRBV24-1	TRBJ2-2	CATSGWALAGASGELFF
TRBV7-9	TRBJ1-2	CASSPPGGYGYTF
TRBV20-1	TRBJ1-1	CSAASNTEAFF
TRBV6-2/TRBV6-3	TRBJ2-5	CASSYSTSVRETQYF
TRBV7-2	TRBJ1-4	CASSRRGEANEKLFF
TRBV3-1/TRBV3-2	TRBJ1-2	CASSQDPKTRGYTF
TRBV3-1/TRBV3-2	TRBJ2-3	CASSQDTWGTQYF
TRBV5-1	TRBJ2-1	CASSSGTSGRSEFF
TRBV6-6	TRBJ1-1	CASSPSGTVRFANKNTEAFF
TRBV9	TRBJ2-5	CASSVGSGGVETQYF
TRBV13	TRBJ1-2	CASSSRENYGYTF
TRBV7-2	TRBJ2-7	CASSFLQDRAVQYF
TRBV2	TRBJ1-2	CASSEEDRANYGYTF
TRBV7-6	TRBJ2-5	CASSSGTSPSQETQYF
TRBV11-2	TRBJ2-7	CASSLGRGYEQYF
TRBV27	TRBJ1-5	CASSLSEGQPQHF
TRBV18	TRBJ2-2	CASSPLEGTGELFF
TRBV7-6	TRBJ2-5	CASSLGRRPQETQYF
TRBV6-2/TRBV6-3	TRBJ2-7	CASSLTRRSYEQYF
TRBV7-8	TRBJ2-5	CASSQQREARTQYF
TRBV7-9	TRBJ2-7	CASSLGGKQGGQYF
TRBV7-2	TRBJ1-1	CASSLPGGVTEAFF
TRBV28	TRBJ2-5	CASSLGEGGETQYF
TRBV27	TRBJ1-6	CASTNRGIGNSPLHF
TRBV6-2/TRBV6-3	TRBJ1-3	CASSQIQVLGNTIYF
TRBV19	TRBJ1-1	CASSIHRGITEAFF
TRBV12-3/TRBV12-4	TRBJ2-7	CASSLDGTYEQYF
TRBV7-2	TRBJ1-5	CASSLGTGMNQPQHF
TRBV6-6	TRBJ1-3	CASSSGLESSGNTIYF
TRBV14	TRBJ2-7	CASSHLGFSYEQYF
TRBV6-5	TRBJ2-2	CASRIEGYTGELFF
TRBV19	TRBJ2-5	CASSIVGTGTGGQETQYF
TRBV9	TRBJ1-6	CASSVASGVSPLHF
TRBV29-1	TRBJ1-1	CSVGTSENTEAFF
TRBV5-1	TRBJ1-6	CASSLAVNSPLHF
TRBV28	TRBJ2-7	CASNNVGEQYF
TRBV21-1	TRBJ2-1	CATPRTPHREGSYNEQFF
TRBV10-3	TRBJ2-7	CAISESSGNYEQYF
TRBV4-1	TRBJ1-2	CASSQGDGYTF
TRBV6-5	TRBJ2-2	CASSLTNTGELFF
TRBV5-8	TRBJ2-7	CASTAAASYEQYF
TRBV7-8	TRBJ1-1	CASSTRTVMNTEAFF
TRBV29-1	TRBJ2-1	CSVEDPAGPDFEQFF